This T cell receptor beta chain stems from a study of control samples from healthy donors and cancer patients. The CDR3 length is 12 residues. Trimming took 8 bases from V and 4 from J, leaving 11 bases between them. Germline CDR1 MNHEY, CDR2 SVGAGI. Sequencing was performed with immunoSEQ multiplex PCR; in TCRdb, only in-frame clones are kept and a portion is missing. Of 150,000 or so clones listed, more than 85% were seen once; the top ten hold roughly 5.5%. This sequence originates from a man in his late teens or twenties in good health. This chain links TRBV6-5 with TRBJ2-5; weak D call: TRBD2 (5 bases). Sample: blood. The CDR3 region is CASGRGLETQYF. For the CDR3, the DNA is TGTGCCAGCGGCCGGGGTTTAGAGACCCAGTACTTC.